This TCR beta chain was obtained from a study of regulatory T cells in long-lasting Graves disease. Germline loops: CDR1 MDHEN, CDR2 SYDVKM. The length of the CDR3 is 12 residues. Trimming pared 7 bases from V and 6 bases from J, leaving 11 bases between. This clonotype was observed at least ten times. Investigators prepared the TCR beta libraries by applying iRepertoire HTBI primers and Arm-PCR of CDR3 regions. TCRdb re-called the multiplex PCR reads with MiXCR, one entry per CDR3 protein. This sample yields approximately 540,000 distinct CDR3 sequences, of which around 12% are seen a single time; roughly 9.3% belongs to the top ten. Regarding time point: newly diagnosed GD, antithyroid drugs for less than 3 months. Isolated PBMC RNA provided the starting material for the TCR library. American Thyroid Association guidelines were used to diagnose Graves' disease. These data also featured in a second study, about T cells in Graves' hyperthyroidism and ophthalmopathy. That report notes: Diagnosing involved the use of clinical symptoms, serum thyroxine and TRAb, thyroid ultrasound and orbital computed tomography.

The input for sequencing was peripheral blood mononuclear cells (PBMCs), taken at new diagnosis, from a patient treated with antithyroid drugs. The receptor's source is a woman aged 30 to 39 with Graves disease. The chain joins TRBV28 to TRBJ2-3, with D unresolved. The chain's CDR3 is CASTGVRDTQYF. The CDR3 region has the DNA TGTGCCAGCACCGGTGTCCGGGATACGCAGTATTTT.